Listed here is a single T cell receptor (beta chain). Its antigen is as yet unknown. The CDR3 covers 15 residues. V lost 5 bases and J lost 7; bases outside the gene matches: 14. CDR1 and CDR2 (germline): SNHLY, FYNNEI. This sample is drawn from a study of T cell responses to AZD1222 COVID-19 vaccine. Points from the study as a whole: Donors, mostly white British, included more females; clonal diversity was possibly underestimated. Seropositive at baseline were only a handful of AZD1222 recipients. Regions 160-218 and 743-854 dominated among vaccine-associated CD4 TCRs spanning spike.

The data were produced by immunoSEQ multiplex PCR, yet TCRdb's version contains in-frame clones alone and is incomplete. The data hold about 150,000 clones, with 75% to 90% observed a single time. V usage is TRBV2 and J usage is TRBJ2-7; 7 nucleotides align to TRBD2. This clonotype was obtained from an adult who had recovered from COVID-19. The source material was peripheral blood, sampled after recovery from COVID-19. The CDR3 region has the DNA TGTGCCAGCAGTCCTGACTGGGCGGGGGAGGAAGAGCAGTACTTC. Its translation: CASSPDWAGEEEQYF. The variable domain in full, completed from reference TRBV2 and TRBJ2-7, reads EPEVTQTPSHQVTQMGQEVILRCVPISNHLYFYWYRQILGQKVEFLVSFYNNEISEKSEIFDDQFSVERPDGSNFTLKIRSTKLEDSAMYFCASSPDWAGEEEQYFGPGTRLTVT.